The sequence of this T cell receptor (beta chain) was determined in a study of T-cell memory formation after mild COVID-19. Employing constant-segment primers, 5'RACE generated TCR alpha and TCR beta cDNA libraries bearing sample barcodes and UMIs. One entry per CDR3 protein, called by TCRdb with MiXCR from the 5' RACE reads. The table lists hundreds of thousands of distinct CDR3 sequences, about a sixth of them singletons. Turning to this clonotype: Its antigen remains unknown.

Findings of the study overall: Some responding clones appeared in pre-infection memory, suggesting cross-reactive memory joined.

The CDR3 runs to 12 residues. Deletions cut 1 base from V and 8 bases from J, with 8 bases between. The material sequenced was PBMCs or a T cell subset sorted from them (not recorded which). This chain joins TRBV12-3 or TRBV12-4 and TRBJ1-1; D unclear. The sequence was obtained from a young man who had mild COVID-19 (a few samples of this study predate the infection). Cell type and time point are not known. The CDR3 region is CASSLDVQEAFF. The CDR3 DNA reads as TGTGCCAGCAGTTTAGACGTGCAGGAAGCTTTCTTT.